The 12 T cell receptor beta chains below were found in one sample sequenced in a study of immune characterization of retroperitoneal liposarcoma. TCRdb recomputed calls from the PCR reads with MiXCR, one row per CDR3 protein. The sample yields 9,500 to 13,000 distinct CDR3 sequences, 25% to 30% seen once. Input material: tumor tissue. The receptors derive from a female donor with retroperitoneal liposarcoma.

This clonotype was found many times. This chain uses TRBV6-1 with TRBJ2-5, with TRBD2 identical over 10 bases. CDR3 size: 17 residues. The V gene end was trimmed by 1 base and the J gene end by 11 bases; junction bases not matched to a gene: 16. From germline, CDR1 is MNHNS and CDR2 SASEGT. The CDR3 here is CASSEVHSGGSANEQYF. Here the CDR3 DNA reads TGTGCCAGCAGTGAAGTGCATAGCGGGGGGTCAGCTAATGAGCAGTACTTC.

Judged by abundance, this clonotype is medium-sized (0.01 to 0.1%). CDR3 amino acids: CASSFTSASYEQYF. In nucleotides, the CDR3 is TGTGCCAGCAGTTTCACTAGCGCGTCCTACGAGCAGTACTTC. The V call is TRBV27, the J call TRBJ2-1; the match to TRBD2 covers 7 bases. Matching the DNA end better, TRBJ2-7 makes the J call doubtful. The CDR3 consists of 14 residues. Germline V gives CDR1 MNHEY, CDR2 SMNVEV (reference sequence).

The chain recombines TRBV7-2 with TRBJ2-1; D call uncertain. Trimming removed 8 bases from V and 10 bases from J, with 12 bases in between. The V gene's germline CDR1 is SGHTA and CDR2 FQGNSA. This CDR3 spans 11 amino acids. The CDR3 DNA reads TGTGCCAGCCGAACTTCCTACGAGCAGTTCTTC. Translated, it gives CASRTSYEQFF.

This clonotype was seen repeatedly, ten times or more. The CDR3 nucleotides read TGTGCCAGCAGACTACAGGGCTACGGGGAGCAGTTCTTC. It yields the protein CASRLQGYGEQFF. The chain recombines TRBV6-1 with TRBJ2-1; TRBD1 is a possible D gene (6 bases). Germline V gene sequence: CDR1 MNHNS, CDR2 SASEGT. CDR3 length equals 13 residues. V was clipped by 6 bases and J by 10 bases, with 16 bases between them.

The J gene is TRBJ2-1, the V gene TRBV25-1; 8 bases match TRBD2. Gene TRBJ2-7 matches the end of the DNA better, so the J call may be wrong. Germline V gives CDR1 MGHDK, CDR2 SYGVNS. The CDR3 runs to 15 residues. The CDR3 reads CASSELAGLIDEQYF. Here the CDR3 DNA reads TGTGCCAGCAGTGAACTAGCGGGTCTTATTGACGAGCAGTACTTC.

This clonotype has ten or more counts. The chain employs TRBV6-4 and TRBJ2-1; D may correspond to TRBD1 or TRBD2 (5 bases each). Looked up from germline, CDR1 is MRHNA and CDR2 is SNTAGT. The CDR3 has 12 amino acids. V was trimmed by 2 bases and J by 10 bases, leaving 9 bases between them. CDR3 sequence: CASSDDEGEQFF. The CDR3 DNA reads as TGTGCCAGCAGTGACGACGAGGGGGAGCAGTTCTTC.

V is TRBV6-1 and J is TRBJ2-1; 12 bases agree with TRBD1. TRBJ2-7 explains the end of the DNA better; the J call may be wrong. CDR3 length: 19 amino acids. CDR1 and CDR2 (germline): MNHNS, SASEGT. CDR3 nucleotide sequence: TGTGCCAGCAGTACCTTCGGGACAGGGGGCGGCGTGGGCCTCTACGAGCAGTACTTC. It yields the protein CASSTFGTGGGVGLYEQYF.

J is TRBJ2-7 and V is TRBV6-1, with D perhaps matching TRBD1 (6 bases). The end of the DNA aligns better with TRBJ2-5, so the J call may be wrong. CDR3 length: 17 amino acids. Looked up from germline, CDR1 is MNHNS and CDR2 is SASEGT. The DNA of the CDR3 is TGTGCCAGCAGTTATGTCGGGATACAGGGCGTTGGGGAGACCCAGTACTTC. This encodes CASSYVGIQGVGETQYF.

CDR3 coding DNA: TGTGCCACCCGGGCTAGCCGTTACGAGCAGTTCTTC. This gives the protein CATRASRYEQFF. V and J are TRBV27 and TRBJ2-1; a possible D gene is TRBD2 (5 bases). Per the germline V gene, CDR1 is MNHEY and CDR2 is SMNVEV (reference sequence). The V and J ends lost 10 bases and 10 bases respectively, with 17 bases between them. This CDR3 is built from 12 residues.

The V and J genes are TRBV10-2 and TRBJ2-3; D not certain. The CDR3 runs to 14 residues. Germline V gives CDR1 WSHSY, CDR2 SAAADI. V gave up 6 bases and J gave up 0 bases, with 10 bases separating them. CDR3 nucleotide sequence: TGCGCCAGCAGCGCGGATAGGAGCACAGATACGCAGTATTTT. This translates into CASSADRSTDTQYF.

This clonotype has just a few counts. J is TRBJ2-7 and V is TRBV27; 10 bases map to TRBD2. Germline trimming cut 5 bases from V and 5 bases from J; bases unmatched to any gene: 6. This CDR3 is built from 14 residues. CDR1 is MNHEY and CDR2 is SMNVEV in the germline V gene (reference sequence). The CDR3 DNA reads TGTGCCAGCAGTAATAGCGGGAGGCCCCACGAGCAGTACTTC. Protein: CASSNSGRPHEQYF.

This clonotype occurred a few times. At one boundary the junction diverges from the germline segment, which might be a read error. The CDR3 sequence is CASSLYTGNNSPLNF. In DNA, the CDR3 is TGTGCCAGCAGTCTTTATACAGGGAATAATTCACCCCTCAACTTT. The chain combines TRBV6-1 with TRBJ1-6, with D possibly matching TRBD1 (6 bases). The germline gives CDR1 MNHNS, CDR2 SASEGT. The CDR3 runs 15 residues.